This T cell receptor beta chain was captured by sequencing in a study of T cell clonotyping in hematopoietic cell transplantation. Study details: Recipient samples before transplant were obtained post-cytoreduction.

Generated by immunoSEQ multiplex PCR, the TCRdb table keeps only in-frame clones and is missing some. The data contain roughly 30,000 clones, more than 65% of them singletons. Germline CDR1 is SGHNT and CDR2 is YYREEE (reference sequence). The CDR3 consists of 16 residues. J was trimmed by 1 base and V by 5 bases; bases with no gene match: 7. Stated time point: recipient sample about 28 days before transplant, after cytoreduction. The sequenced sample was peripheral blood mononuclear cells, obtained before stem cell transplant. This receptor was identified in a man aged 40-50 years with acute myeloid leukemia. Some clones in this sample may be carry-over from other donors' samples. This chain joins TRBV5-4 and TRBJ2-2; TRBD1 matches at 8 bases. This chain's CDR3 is CASSPGGAGNTGELFF. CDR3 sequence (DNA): TGTGCCAGCAGTCCAGGGGGCGCGGGGAACACCGGGGAGCTGTTTTTT.